The 19 T cell receptor beta chains reported below all come from one sample, sequenced in a study of CD8 T cells in ankylosing spondylitis. Findings of the study overall: Roughly eight highly homologous variants made up a TCR beta motif, and this motif appeared characteristic of ankylosing spondylitis blood.

TCRdb re-derived calls from the 5' RACE reads in MiXCR, one entry per CDR3 protein. The profile shows fewer than 550,000 distinct CDR3 sequences, about 5.4% of them singletons. These receptors have no known antigen. The specimen was blood, either unsorted or a sorted T cell fraction (not recorded which). These receptor sequences come from a male donor with ankylosing spondylitis.

This clonotype showed up many times. The chain carries TRBV4-1 and TRBJ1-4; D is perhaps TRBD1 (5 bases). The CDR3 length is 17 residues. V lost 1 base, J lost 0 bases, and 12 bases lay in between. Germline CDR1 MGHRA, CDR2 YSYEKL. The CDR3 bases are TGCGCCAGCAGCCAAGGCAGGGCCCGATCAACTAATGAAAAACTGTTTTTT. Translated, it gives CASSQGRARSTNEKLFF.

This chain connects TRBV29-1 to TRBJ2-1; 7 bases line up with TRBD2. The V gene's germline CDR1 is SQVTM and CDR2 ANQGSEA. The CDR3 runs 14 residues. With V trimmed by 7 bases and J by 3 bases, 9 bases remained unmatched. The CDR3 spells CSAQRPSGYNEQFF. CDR3 nucleotide sequence: TGCAGCGCCCAAAGGCCTAGCGGCTACAATGAGCAGTTCTTC.

This clonotype was seen at least ten times. CDR3 amino acids: CASSYIANSYNEQFF. DNA for the CDR3: TGTGCCAGCAGTTATATAGCCAACTCCTACAATGAGCAGTTCTTC. The V call is TRBV6-5, the J call TRBJ2-1, with D hard to call. This CDR3 has 15 residues. The germline V gene encodes CDR1 MNHEY and CDR2 SVGAGI. V lost 3 bases and J lost 0, with 9 bases in between.

A few counts support this clonotype. V gene TRBV7-2 combines with J gene TRBJ2-3; TRBD2 agrees at 10 bases. V was pared by 5 bases and J by 10 bases, with 15 bases of the junction left unmatched. Germline V CDR1 and CDR2: SGHTA, FQGNSA. The CDR3 consists of 16 residues. This CDR3 reads CASSPSASGGATSQYF. The DNA of the CDR3 is TGTGCCAGCAGCCCCAGCGCTAGCGGGGGCGCCACGTCGCAGTATTTT.

This clonotype was seen repeatedly, ten times or more. V and J are TRBV11-2 and TRBJ2-7; 8 bases align to TRBD2. In germline, CDR1 is SGHAT, CDR2 FQNNGV. This CDR3 has 17 residues. After removal of 1 base from V and 7 bases from J, the junction contained 15 bases not matched to a gene. The CDR3, as DNA: TGTGCCAGCAGCTTAGTTGGCTCTAGCGGGCCCACTTCTGAGCAGTACTTC. It translates to CASSLVGSSGPTSEQYF.

This clonotype was seen many times. This rearrangement joins TRBV6-5 to TRBJ2-3; D might be TRBD1 (6 bases). Germline assignment: CDR1 MNHEY and CDR2 SVGAGI. V was cut by 2 bases and J by 2 bases, with 8 bases left in between. The CDR3 length is 14 residues. CDR3 sequence reads: CASSYNRATDTQYF. The CDR3 DNA follows: TGTGCCAGCAGTTACAACAGGGCCACAGATACGCAGTATTTT.

This clonotype was detected ten times or more. The chain has TRBV10-3 and TRBJ2-7, with a possible D match to TRBD2 (6 bases). V was shortened by 6 bases and J by 3 bases, with 15 bases between the two germline ends. Germline CDR1 ENHRY, CDR2 SYGVKD. The CDR3 covers 14 residues. CDR3 bases: TGTGCCATCAGGGAGGTGGCGGGGTTCTACGAGCAGTACTTC. Amino acid sequence: CAIREVAGFYEQYF.

This clonotype has ten or more counts. V is TRBV6-2 or TRBV6-3 and J is TRBJ1-1; weak D call: TRBD1 (6 bases). V lost 5 bases, J lost 4 bases, and 11 bases lay in between. The CDR3 covers 13 residues. Germline V gene lookup returns CDR1 MNHEY and CDR2 SVGEGT. The CDR3 coding sequence is TGTGCCAGCAGTCTACAGGGTATCACTGAAGCTTTCTTT. Translated: CASSLQGITEAFF.

The chain couples TRBV13 to TRBJ2-5; 9 bases are a match to TRBD1. The junction had 4 bases not matched to a gene; V was cut back by 5 bases and J by 6 bases. From germline, CDR1 is PRHDT and CDR2 FYEKMQ (reference sequence). The CDR3 consists of 13 residues. The CDR3 coding sequence is TGTGCCAGCAGCCTACAGGGGGCAAAGACCCAGTACTTC. It encodes CASSLQGAKTQYF.

This clonotype was picked up a small number of times. The genes are TRBV6-1 and TRBJ2-2; D may be TRBD1 or TRBD2 (6 bases each). V lost 2 bases, J lost 6 bases, and 16 bases lay in between. This CDR3 contains 16 residues. CDR1 and CDR2 (germline): MNHNS, SASEGT. CDR3 residues: CASSELGGTVAGELFF. CDR3 in DNA: TGTGCCAGCAGTGAATTGGGGGGCACGGTGGCCGGGGAGCTGTTTTTT.

This clonotype was seen ten or more times. The chain joins TRBV7-2 to TRBJ2-1; 8 bases fit TRBD2. CDR3 size: 13 residues. With V trimmed by 5 bases and J by 9 bases, 6 bases remained unmatched. Germline assignment: CDR1 SGHTA and CDR2 FQGNSA. The CDR3 DNA follows: TGTGCCAGCAGCCTCAACGGGGGGGGTGAGCAGTTCTTC. This codes for CASSLNGGGEQFF.

This clonotype was recorded many times. This sequence joins TRBV20-1 and TRBJ2-1, with TRBD2 matching 11 bases. V shed 3 bases, J shed 4 bases, and the junction held 8 bases outside the gene matches. CDR1 and CDR2 (germline): DFQATT, SNEGSKA (reference sequence). This CDR3 comprises 16 residues. The CDR3 here is CSARDPLAGAYNEQFF. The DNA for the CDR3 is TGCAGTGCTAGGGACCCACTAGCGGGAGCTTACAATGAGCAGTTCTTC.

The table lists this clonotype with many counts. The rearrangement links TRBV20-1 to TRBJ2-7; 8 positions match TRBD1. V lost 7 bases and J lost 7; bases outside the gene matches: 15. The CDR3 totals 14 residues. Per the germline V gene, CDR1 is DFQATT and CDR2 is SNEGSKA (reference sequence). Here the CDR3 DNA reads TGCAGTGGAAACAGGGGGTCTCTCTCGGGGGAGCAGTACTTC. Its translation: CSGNRGSLSGEQYF.

This clonotype showed up many times. This chain connects TRBV7-2 to TRBJ1-6; D is undetermined. V was trimmed by 5 bases and J by 7 bases, leaving 12 bases between them. This CDR3 is 14 amino acids long. CDR1 and CDR2 from the germline V gene are SGHTA and FQGNSA. The CDR3, as DNA: TGTGCCAGCAGCCTACCGGGCCACAATTCACCCCTCCACTTT. Protein sequence: CASSLPGHNSPLHF.

This clonotype was detected a few times. The chain joins TRBV18 to TRBJ2-1; 10 bases agree with TRBD2. V gave up 2 bases and J gave up 0 bases; unmatched junction bases: 10. The CDR3 loop spans 19 amino acids. Germline CDR1 KGHSH, CDR2 LQKENI. CDR3 DNA: TGTGCCAGCTCACCAGGCCCGGGACTAGCGAGCTTCTCCTACAATGAGCAGTTCTTC. It codes for CASSPGPGLASFSYNEQFF. The variable domain in full, completed from reference TRBV18 and TRBJ2-1, reads NAGVMQNPRHLVRRRGQEARLRCSPMKGHSHVYWYRQLPEEGLKFMVYLQKENIIDESGMPKERFSAEFPKEGPSILRIQQVVRGDSAAYFCASSPGPGLASFSYNEQFFGPGTRLTVL.

This clonotype was recorded many times. This chain connects TRBV12-3 or TRBV12-4 to TRBJ1-2, with 8 bases aligning to TRBD1. V gave up 4 bases and J gave up 3 bases; unmatched junction bases: 4. This CDR3 spans 14 amino acids. The CDR3 here is CASSSNRGYYGYTF. CDR3 sequence (DNA): TGTGCCAGCAGTTCGAACAGGGGGTACTATGGCTACACCTTC.

This clonotype was observed at least ten times. CDR3 DNA sequence: TGTGCCAGCAGTGCCGGGGCACCGTACGAGCAGTACTTC. Residues: CASSAGAPYEQYF. The chain employs TRBV27 and TRBJ2-7; D possibly uses TRBD1 or TRBD2 (5 bases each). CDR3 size: 13 residues. The germline gives CDR1 MNHEY, CDR2 SMNVEV (reference sequence). With 5 bases removed from V and 4 bases from J, the gap between germline ends came to 12 bases.

This clonotype was seen ten or more times. Here the CDR3 reads CASSRQGANTGELFF. The CDR3 DNA sequence: TGTGCCAGCAGCCGTCAGGGGGCAAACACCGGGGAGCTGTTTTTT. J is TRBJ2-2 and V is TRBV7-2; 8 bases fit TRBD1. The junction had 4 bases not matched to a gene; V was cut back by 5 bases and J by 2 bases. Germline V gene sequence: CDR1 SGHTA, CDR2 FQGNSA. The CDR3 contains 15 residues.

The sample holds many counts of this clonotype. This chain joins TRBV7-8 and TRBJ2-3; perhaps TRBD1 as D (7 bases). The CDR3 runs to 19 residues. The germline V gene encodes CDR1 SGHVS and CDR2 FQNEAQ. Deletions cut 2 bases from V and 0 bases from J, with 21 bases between. The chain's CDR3 is CASSLFAGQNYPSTDTQYF. CDR3 in DNA: TGTGCCAGCAGCTTATTTGCGGGACAGAACTATCCTAGCACAGATACGCAGTATTTT.